These 30 T cell receptor beta chains came from one sample sequenced in a study of blood T cell repertoires in COVID-19. Sequenced by immunoSEQ multiplex PCR; TCRdb stores in-frame clones only, minus some. The table has a few hundred thousand clones, about 85% seen once. Sample: peripheral blood. These receptors came from a woman aged 50 to 65 with active or convalescent COVID-19.

The V and J genes are TRBV5-5 and TRBJ2-6; tentative D call: TRBD1 (5 bases). The CDR3 is 15 amino acids. Germline values: CDR1 SGHKS, CDR2 YYEKEE (reference sequence). V shed 4 bases and J shed 4 bases, with 12 bases lying between them. CDR3 nucleotides: TGTGCCAGCAGCCCTCAGGGCACCGGGGCCAACGTCCTGACTTTC. This codes for CASSPQGTGANVLTF.

J is TRBJ1-5 and V is TRBV3-1 (or the pseudogene TRBV3-2); D perhaps matches TRBD1 (6 bases). Germline V gene sequence: CDR1 LGHDT, CDR2 YNNKEL (reference sequence). Trimming pared 4 bases from V and 3 bases from J, leaving 10 bases between. This CDR3 has 14 amino acids. The CDR3: CASSLRQVNQPQHF. The CDR3, as DNA: TGTGCCAGCAGCCTACGACAGGTCAATCAGCCCCAGCATTTT.

This clone occurred once. This chain connects TRBV29-1 to TRBJ2-7; 9 bases align to TRBD2. With 7 bases clipped from V and 2 bases from J, the junction kept 9 bases outside the gene matches. The CDR3 totals 14 residues. The V gene's germline CDR1 is SQVTM and CDR2 ANQGSEA. In DNA, the CDR3 is TGCAGCGCCGCGGGGGGGACTCGGACCTACGAGCAGTACTTC. Translated: CSAAGGTRTYEQYF.

V and J are TRBV6-5 and TRBJ2-7; 8 positions agree with TRBD1. The CDR3 covers 15 residues. The germline V gene has CDR1 MNHEY and CDR2 SVGAGI. The trim removed 8 bases at V and 1 base at J, leaving 10 bases unmatched. CDR3 region: CASDPLGQASYEQYF. In DNA, the CDR3 is TGTGCCAGCGACCCCCTGGGACAGGCTTCCTACGAGCAGTACTTC.

The table lists this clone with a count of one. This chain joins TRBV10-3 and TRBJ2-3, with 7 bases aligning to TRBD2. The germline V gene has CDR1 ENHRY and CDR2 SYGVKD. The CDR3 totals 15 residues. Trimming removed 5 bases from V and 3 bases from J; junction bases left unmatched: 8. Here the CDR3 DNA reads TGTGCCATCAGTCCCCTGCGGGAGCGGACAGATACGCAGTATTTT. Translating it yields CAISPLRERTDTQYF.

The V and J genes are TRBV28 and TRBJ2-1, with a tentative D call TRBD1 (6 bases). Trimming cost V 5 bases and J 6 bases, with 17 bases left between them. Germline V gene data show CDR1 as MDHEN and CDR2 as SYDVKM. There are 15 residues in the CDR3. CDR3 DNA: TGTGCCAGCAGTCAACACACAGGGAGCCTCAATGAGCAGTTCTTC. It translates to CASSQHTGSLNEQFF.

This clone came up a few times. V gene TRBV5-1 combines with J gene TRBJ2-1; TRBD2 aligns across 10 bases. Germline V gene data show CDR1 as SGHRS and CDR2 as YFSETQ. V dropped 4 bases and J dropped 6; count of bases not matched to a gene: 10. The CDR3 runs 16 residues. The CDR3 loop is CASSDPAGGPTNEQFF. CDR3 sequence (DNA): TGCGCCAGCAGCGACCCAGCGGGAGGGCCCACCAATGAGCAGTTCTTC. Drawing the rest from reference TRBV5-1 and TRBJ2-1, the complete variable domain is KAGVTQTPRYLIKTRGQQVTLSCSPISGHRSVSWYQQTPGQGLQFLFEYFSETQRNKGNFPGRFSGRQFSNSRSEMNVSTLELGDSALYLCASSDPAGGPTNEQFFGPGTRLTVL.

In its sample, this clone was seen once. One end of the junction fails to match germline, which may point to a read error. The chain joins TRBV5-6 to TRBJ2-7; D might be TRBD2 (6 bases). Looked up from germline, CDR1 is SGHDT and CDR2 is YYEEEE. The CDR3 length is 14 residues. This CDR3 reads CASNLYSGAYEQYF. CDR3 DNA sequence: TGTGCCAGCAACTTGTATTCGGGAGCCTACGAGCAGTACTTC. Together with reference TRBV5-6 and TRBJ2-7, the CDR3 gives the full variable domain: DAGVTQSPTHLIKTRGQQVTLRCSPKSGHDTVSWYQQALGQGPQFIFQYYEEEERQRGNFPDRFSGHQFPNYSSELNVNALLLGDSALYLCASNLYSGAYEQYFGPGTRLTVT.

V is TRBV3-1 (or the pseudogene TRBV3-2) and J is TRBJ2-7; 7 bases match TRBD2. The CDR3 consists of 16 residues. The germline V gene has CDR1 LGHDT and CDR2 YNNKEL (reference sequence). V shed 2 bases, J shed 0 bases, and the junction held 7 bases outside the gene matches. CDR3 loop: CASSQHLAESSYEQYF. The CDR3 nucleotides are TGTGCCAGCAGCCAACATCTAGCGGAGAGCTCCTACGAGCAGTACTTC.

V is TRBV30 and J is TRBJ1-5; D is unresolved. V was pared by 0 bases and J by 5 bases, with 23 bases between. CDR1 is GTSNPN, CDR2 SVGIG, per germline (reference sequence). This CDR3 spans 18 amino acids. The chain's CDR3 is CAWSVSGLWGVPDQPQHF. CDR3 nucleotides: TGTGCCTGGAGTGTATCGGGGTTGTGGGGAGTCCCCGATCAGCCCCAGCATTTT.

This clone appeared once. The chain uses TRBV18 and TRBJ2-3; the match to TRBD1 covers 10 bases. The germline gives CDR1 KGHSH, CDR2 LQKENI. CDR3 size: 15 residues. J gave up 1 base and V 6 bases, and 4 bases lay outside the gene matches. CDR3 region: CASSLGTGGTDTQYF. CDR3 coding DNA: TGTGCCAGCTCCCTCGGGACAGGGGGCACAGATACGCAGTATTTT.

This clone was seen just once. V and J are TRBV7-8 and TRBJ1-2; 10 positions agree with TRBD1. The CDR3 has 15 residues. The trim removed 3 bases at V and 5 bases at J, leaving 6 bases unmatched. Germline V gene data show CDR1 as SGHVS and CDR2 as FQNEAQ. CDR3 loop: CASSFLTGGAYGYTF. The CDR3 bases are TGTGCCAGCAGCTTCTTGACAGGGGGCGCGTATGGCTACACCTTC.

The chain carries TRBV28 and TRBJ2-1; TRBD2 might be the D (6 bases). V lost 2 bases and J 1 base, leaving 9 bases between the germline ends. The length of the CDR3 is 15 residues. The germline CDR1 and CDR2 sequences are MDHEN and SYDVKM. CDR3 sequence reads: CASSLAGRSYNEQFF. The DNA for the CDR3 is TGTGCCAGCAGTTTAGCGGGAAGGTCCTACAATGAGCAGTTCTTC.

The chain carries TRBV11-2 and TRBJ2-1, with 10 nucleotides matching TRBD2. Trimming removed 2 bases from V and 9 bases from J; junction bases left unmatched: 7. The CDR3 is 15 amino acids. Germline V gives CDR1 SGHAT, CDR2 FQNNGV. The CDR3 DNA sequence: TGTGCCAGCAGCTTACTAGCGGGAGTATTTGGTGAGCAGTTCTTC. Its translation is CASSLLAGVFGEQFF.

There are a few counts of this clone. The V gene is TRBV7-2, the J gene TRBJ1-5; no clear D gene. This CDR3 contains 13 residues. In germline, CDR1 is SGHTA, CDR2 FQGNSA. V dropped 2 bases and J dropped 5 bases, with 7 bases sitting between them. In nucleotides, the CDR3 is TGTGCCAGCAGCTTACGCGTCTATCAGCCCCAGCATTTT. It yields the protein CASSLRVYQPQHF. Looking up the rest from reference TRBV7-2 and TRBJ1-5 gives the full variable domain: GAGVSQSPSNKVTEKGKDVELRCDPISGHTALYWYRQSLGQGLEFLIYFQGNSAPDKSGLPSDRFSAERTGGSVSTLTIQRTQQEDSAVYLCASSLRVYQPQHFGDGTRLSIL.

Here the CDR3 DNA reads TGTGCCAGCAGCCCAGCGGAGGACACTGAAGCTTTCTTT. It codes for CASSPAEDTEAFF. The chain couples TRBV9 to TRBJ1-1; D gene unclear. This CDR3 is built from 13 residues. V dropped 4 bases and J dropped 3 bases, with 10 bases sitting between them. Germline assignment: CDR1 SGDLS and CDR2 YYNGEE.

This clone appeared a single time. The V call is TRBV5-4, the J call TRBJ2-1, with D uncertain. This CDR3 has 15 residues. V was clipped by 4 bases and J by 1 base, with 12 bases between them. Germline CDR1 SGHNT, CDR2 YYREEE (reference sequence). CDR3 bases: TGTGCCAGCAGCCGACTGGCCGAATCCTACAATGAGCAGTTCTTC. This sequence encodes CASSRLAESYNEQFF.

This clone appeared many times. The chain recombines TRBV5-8 with TRBJ2-3; D remains unclear. The CDR3 is 14 amino acids. From germline, CDR1 is SGHTS and CDR2 YDEGEE. V gave up 0 bases and J gave up 5 bases, with 10 bases separating them. The CDR3 loop reads CASSLDLARDTQYF. CDR3 coding DNA: TGTGCCAGCAGCTTGGATCTCGCGAGAGATACGCAGTATTTT.

This clone has just one count. V is TRBV5-1 and J is TRBJ1-1, with D unresolved. V was cut by 0 bases and J by 1 base, with 7 bases left in between. In germline, CDR1 is SGHRS, CDR2 YFSETQ. CDR3 length: 14 amino acids. In nucleotides, the CDR3 is TGCGCCAGCAGCTTGGAGGCTAGGAACACTGAAGCTTTCTTT. Translating it yields CASSLEARNTEAFF.

This chain connects TRBV28 to TRBJ2-3, with D perhaps TRBD2 (6 bases). The CDR3 totals 14 residues. Germline V CDR1 and CDR2: MDHEN, SYDVKM. V dropped 2 bases and J dropped 6 bases, with 12 bases sitting between them. The CDR3 DNA follows: TGTGCCAGCAGTTTAGCGGGGAGAACGGATACGCAGTATTTT. It translates to CASSLAGRTDTQYF.

This clone was seen more than once but under ten times. The chain has TRBV10-1 and TRBJ1-1; D not resolved. The germline V gene has CDR1 WNHNN and CDR2 SYGVQD (reference sequence). Between the trimmed V and J ends, which lost 3 bases and 1 base, there was a span of 3 bases. This CDR3 has 12 residues. The CDR3 loop is CASSDQNTEAFF. DNA for the CDR3: TGCGCCAGCAGTGACCAGAACACTGAAGCTTTCTTT.

The chain joins TRBV29-1 to TRBJ1-2, with unresolved D. V dropped 5 bases and J dropped 0 bases, with 13 bases sitting between them. The germline CDR1 and CDR2 sequences are SQVTM and ANQGSEA. The CDR3 consists of 14 residues. DNA of the CDR3: TGCAGCGTTCAGGTCAGCCCTCCTAACTATGGCTACACCTTC. As protein: CSVQVSPPNYGYTF.

This rearrangement joins TRBV28 to TRBJ1-1; no clear D gene. Germline V gene lookup returns CDR1 MDHEN and CDR2 SYDVKM. V was cut by 9 bases and J by 7 bases, with 15 bases left in between. The CDR3 is 12 residues long. CDR3 DNA sequence: TGTGCCAGTGCCTTGGGCGTTGGTGAAGCTTTCTTT. Amino acid sequence: CASALGVGEAFF.

The chain has TRBV28 and TRBJ1-5, with no clear D. CDR1 is MDHEN, CDR2 SYDVKM, per germline. Trimming pared 5 bases from V and 6 bases from J, leaving 8 bases between. The CDR3 extends over 12 amino acids. CDR3 sequence: CASSLRSQPQHF. CDR3 DNA: TGTGCCAGCAGTCTGCGATCTCAGCCCCAGCATTTT. The full variable domain, its missing parts supplied by reference TRBV28 and TRBJ1-5, is DVKVTQSSRYLVKRTGEKVFLECVQDMDHENMFWYRQDPGLGLRLIYFSYDVKMKEKGDIPEGYSVSREKKERFSLILESASTNQTSMYLCASSLRSQPQHFGDGTRLSIL.

The genes are TRBV9 and TRBJ1-3, with TRBD1 as a possible D gene (6 bases). The CDR3 consists of 16 residues. CDR1 is SGDLS and CDR2 is YYNGEE in the germline V gene. Trimming removed 0 bases from V and 2 bases from J, with 12 bases in between. CDR3 region: CASSVGGGSPGNTIYF. The CDR3 DNA reads TGTGCCAGCAGCGTAGGAGGGGGAAGTCCTGGAAACACCATATATTTT.

The rearrangement uses TRBV7-2 and TRBJ2-5; no firm D call. The CDR3 covers 13 residues. Trimming shortened V by 1 base and J by 2 bases, and 5 bases separated the two germline ends. Germline CDR1 is SGHTA and CDR2 is FQGNSA. CDR3 in amino acids: CASSLGEQETQYF. The CDR3 region has the DNA TGTGCCAGCAGCTTAGGAGAGCAAGAGACCCAGTACTTC.

The rearrangement uses TRBV19 and TRBJ2-7; TRBD1 might be the D (5 bases). CDR1 is LNHDA, CDR2 SQIVND, per germline (reference sequence). The CDR3 loop spans 13 amino acids. V lost 5 bases and J lost 2, with 10 bases in between. CDR3 in amino acids: CASSPGRAYEQYF. CDR3 nucleotide sequence: TGTGCCAGTAGTCCGGGCAGGGCCTACGAGCAGTACTTC.

V is TRBV30 and J is TRBJ1-1; TRBD1 is a possible D gene (5 bases). Germline CDR1 reads GTSNPN; CDR2 reads SVGIG (reference sequence). With 4 bases removed from V and 0 bases from J, the gap between germline ends came to 18 bases. There are 16 residues in the CDR3. In DNA, the CDR3 is TGTGCCTGGATCCGGAAGGGGCGGCCAATGAACACTGAAGCTTTCTTT. Its protein product is CAWIRKGRPMNTEAFF.

V is TRBV6-5 and J is TRBJ1-2; 7 bases line up with TRBD1. Germline CDR1 is MNHEY and CDR2 is SVGAGI. Germline trimming cut 7 bases from V and 5 bases from J; bases unmatched to any gene: 10. The CDR3 runs 14 residues. CDR3 region: CASTTQGRAYGYTF. CDR3 in DNA: TGTGCCAGCACCACACAGGGGAGAGCGTATGGCTACACCTTC.

This chain connects TRBV7-9 to TRBJ1-4; maybe TRBD1 (5 bases). Between the trimmed V and J ends, which lost 6 bases and 0 bases, there was a span of 11 bases. The CDR3 extends over 15 amino acids. CDR1 is SEHNR and CDR2 is FQNEAQ in the germline V gene (reference sequence). The CDR3: CASRSEGATNEKLFF. CDR3 nucleotides: TGTGCCAGCAGGTCGGAAGGGGCAACTAATGAAAAACTGTTTTTT.